The clone carrying this T cell receptor (beta chain) has ten or more counts. Antigen specificity is unknown. Amplification of TCR beta CDR3 regions used RNA as the template. First-round RT-PCR with HTBI primers amplified the TCR CDR3 region. One entry per CDR3 protein results from TCRdb running MiXCR on the multiplex PCR reads. This sample has about 300,000 distinct CDR3 sequences, with roughly 19% found just once. The CDR3 is 18 residues long. The junction had 16 bases not matched to a gene; V was cut back by 0 bases and J by 6 bases. Germline V gene lookup returns CDR1 DFQATT and CDR2 SNEGSKA (reference sequence). This entry comes from a study of T cells in Graves' hyperthyroidism and ophthalmopathy. Study conclusions and caveats: Ophthalmopathy, as predicted by the model, came a median roughly 6.5 months after the prediction.

The chain uses TRBV20-1 and TRBJ2-1; 8 bases match TRBD2. The sequence derives from a man aged 50 or older with Graves' ophthalmopathy. The sample taken for sequencing was blood. CDR3 amino acids: CSARESLPASGRTNEQFF. CDR3 sequence (DNA): TGCAGTGCTAGAGAATCCTTGCCCGCTAGCGGGCGTACCAATGAGCAGTTCTTC.